This TCR beta chain originates from a study of shared clonotypes between healthy human individuals. The CDR3 is made up of 14 amino acids. V dropped 5 bases and J dropped 1; count of bases not matched to a gene: 3. CDR1 is SGHNT, CDR2 YENEEA, per germline. Unsorted samples, those not sorted, used roughly 100 million PBMCs for genomic DNA. Running of the assay took place at deep level. Ten immunoSEQ deep assay plates were used to sequence the DNA of unsorted PBMCs. The method was immunoSEQ multiplex PCR; TCRdb's version includes in-frame clones alone and lacks a portion of them. The table records around 500,000 clones, 70% to 80% of them present only once.

The rearrangement links TRBV11-3 to TRBJ2-7, with 9 bases identical to TRBD1. The sequencing sample was made of PBMCs. The sequence was obtained from a woman aged 40 to 55 in good health. Some clones in this sample may be carry-over from other donors' samples. CDR3 DNA sequence: TGTGCCAGCAGCGCCGGGACAGGGTCCTACGAGCAGTACTTC. It translates to CASSAGTGSYEQYF.